This entry lists 20 T cell receptor beta chains sequenced from one sample in a study of blood T cell repertoires in COVID-19. Assay used: immunoSEQ multiplex PCR; TCRdb lists only in-frame clones, some missing. The data show hundreds of thousands of clones, with roughly 85% seen just once and roughly 7% held by the top ten. The sample was peripheral blood. The source is a human donor in a cohort sampled during active COVID-19.

V is TRBV5-8 and J is TRBJ1-1; 8 bases line up with TRBD1. Germline values: CDR1 SGHTS, CDR2 YDEGEE. Germline trimming cut 2 bases from V and 3 bases from J; bases unmatched to any gene: 6. The CDR3 sequence is 15 residues long. This chain's CDR3 is CASSLRQGRDTEAFF. CDR3 in DNA: TGTGCCAGCAGCTTAAGACAGGGGCGGGACACTGAAGCTTTCTTT. The full variable domain, completed using reference TRBV5-8 and TRBJ1-1, is EAGVTQSPTHLIKTRGQQATLRCSPISGHTSVYWYQQALGLGLQFLLWYDEGEERNRGNFPPRFSGRQFPNYSSELNVNALELEDSALYLCASSLRQGRDTEAFFGQGTRLTVV.

The J gene is TRBJ1-4, the V gene TRBV27; tentative D call: TRBD1 (6 bases). This CDR3 is 16 amino acids long. Germline values: CDR1 MNHEY, CDR2 SMNVEV (reference sequence). The V and J ends lost 6 bases and 0 bases respectively, with 14 bases between them. Here the CDR3 reads CASSLGQLATNEKLFF. CDR3 coding DNA: TGTGCCAGCAGCCTCGGACAGCTTGCAACTAATGAAAAACTGTTTTTT.

The CDR3 DNA sequence: TGTGCCTGGACCCGGGACAGGGGGACGACTGAAGCTTTCTTT. It encodes CAWTRDRGTTEAFF. The chain employs TRBV30 and TRBJ1-1, with TRBD1 matching 11 bases. The CDR3 is made up of 14 amino acids. V was clipped by 4 bases and J by 5 bases; unmatched bases: 6. Germline V gene lookup returns CDR1 GTSNPN and CDR2 SVGIG (reference sequence).

The chain is built from TRBV7-2 and TRBJ2-7; 10 nucleotides match TRBD2. Germline CDR1 and CDR2: SGHTA and FQGNSA. The V segment lost 2 bases and the J segment 4 bases; nucleotides outside the gene matches: 5. This CDR3 contains 15 residues. The CDR3: CASSLRLAGVYEQYF. The CDR3 DNA reads TGTGCCAGCAGCTTAAGGCTAGCGGGGGTTTACGAGCAGTACTTC.

The rearrangement joins TRBV7-2 to TRBJ1-1; 9 nucleotides align to TRBD1. This CDR3 spans 15 amino acids. Germline V CDR1 and CDR2: SGHTA, FQGNSA. Trimming removed 5 bases from V and 0 bases from J; junction bases left unmatched: 4. The CDR3 sequence: CASSVTGGMNTEAFF. The DNA for the CDR3 is TGTGCCAGCAGCGTGACAGGGGGGATGAACACTGAAGCTTTCTTT.

The chain couples TRBV24-1 to TRBJ1-2; D might be TRBD1 (6 bases). Germline V gene lookup returns CDR1 KGHDR and CDR2 SFDVKD. CDR3 length equals 14 residues. V was shortened by 10 bases and J by 5 bases, with 19 bases between the two germline ends. The CDR3 region has the DNA TGTGCCACAGAGAAACAGGGTTCTTGGTATGGCTACACCTTC. It codes for CATEKQGSWYGYTF.

This chain joins TRBV12-3 or TRBV12-4 and TRBJ2-5, with a possible D match to TRBD1 (6 bases). Deletions cut 5 bases from V and 3 bases from J, with 7 bases between. The CDR3 is made up of 12 amino acids. CDR3 DNA: TGTGCCAGCAGTCGGACAGAAGAGACCCAGTACTTC. As protein: CASSRTEETQYF.

This clone was observed once. The chain uses TRBV19 and TRBJ1-4; TRBD1 is a possible D gene (5 bases). Germline V gene data show CDR1 as LNHDA and CDR2 as SQIVND (reference sequence). The V and J ends lost 10 bases and 5 bases respectively, with 14 bases between them. The CDR3 loop spans 13 amino acids. CDR3 protein: CATASQGNEKLFF. CDR3 DNA: TGTGCCACCGCTTCTCAGGGAAATGAAAAACTGTTTTTT.

This clone was recorded a few times. This rearrangement joins TRBV6-4 to TRBJ1-1; 7 bases line up with TRBD1. The V segment lost 8 bases and the J segment 1 base; nucleotides outside the gene matches: 10. This CDR3 spans 15 amino acids. Germline CDR1 and CDR2: MRHNA and SNTAGT. The DNA of the CDR3 is TGTGCCAGCCAACCCGAGGGGACAGCGAACACTGAAGCTTTCTTT. It yields the protein CASQPEGTANTEAFF.

The V call is TRBV10-2, the J call TRBJ1-5; D call uncertain. This CDR3 has 13 residues. Germline lookup yields CDR1 WSHSY and CDR2 SAAADI. V was trimmed by 10 bases and J by 5 bases, leaving 15 bases between them. CDR3 sequence (DNA): TGCGCCACCTCCGGGGTACGGGATCAGCCCCAGCATTTT. It codes for CATSGVRDQPQHF.

In this sample, this clone turned up once. The rearrangement links TRBV7-2 to TRBJ2-7; D perhaps matches TRBD2 (6 bases). This CDR3 is 13 amino acids long. Germline V gene sequence: CDR1 SGHTA, CDR2 FQGNSA. V was pared by 5 bases and J by 0 bases, with 8 bases between. CDR3 in DNA: TGTGCCAGCAGCCGGACTAACTCCTACGAGCAGTACTTC. Translating it yields CASSRTNSYEQYF.

V and J are TRBV20-1 and TRBJ1-5; TRBD1 might be the D (6 bases). The germline CDR1 and CDR2 sequences are DFQATT and SNEGSKA (reference sequence). CDR3 length: 15 residues. V was trimmed by 3 bases and J by 1 base, leaving 13 bases between them. The CDR3 DNA sequence: TGCAGTGCTAGTCCCGGGGGGGGCAGCAATCAGCCCCAGCATTTT. Its translation: CSASPGGGSNQPQHF.

This chain uses TRBV27 with TRBJ2-7; TRBD1 agrees at 7 bases. The CDR3 totals 15 residues. The V segment lost 0 bases and the J segment 0 bases; nucleotides outside the gene matches: 2. From germline, CDR1 is MNHEY and CDR2 SMNVEV (reference sequence). The CDR3 spells CASSLSRGPSYEQYF. CDR3 in DNA: TGTGCCAGCAGTTTATCAAGGGGGCCCTCCTACGAGCAGTACTTC.

The J gene is TRBJ1-5, the V gene TRBV19; 7 bases align to TRBD1. With V trimmed by 6 bases and J by 8 bases, 10 bases remained unmatched. CDR3 length: 14 residues. Germline values: CDR1 LNHDA, CDR2 SQIVND (reference sequence). This CDR3 reads CASRQTGNLKPQHF. In nucleotides, the CDR3 is TGTGCCAGTAGACAGACAGGGAATTTGAAGCCCCAGCATTTT.

This clone has only one observation. The chain joins TRBV10-1 to TRBJ1-1; D call uncertain. This CDR3 is built from 12 residues. V was pared by 11 bases and J by 2 bases, with 12 bases between. Germline V CDR1 and CDR2: WNHNN, SYGVQD (reference sequence). The CDR3 DNA reads as TGCGCCGTCCGAGGGAGTAACACTGAAGCTTTCTTT. It is translated as CAVRGSNTEAFF.

Only a few counts were recorded for this clone. V gene TRBV14 combines with J gene TRBJ1-1, with unresolved D. This CDR3 is built from 11 residues. V shed 6 bases and J shed 6 bases, with 8 bases lying between them. Germline CDR1 and CDR2: SGHDN and FVKESK. CDR3 DNA: TGTGCCAGCAGATCAGGTGCTGAAGCTTTCTTT. Encoded protein: CASRSGAEAFF.

The rearrangement links TRBV10-3 to TRBJ1-6; tentatively, D is TRBD1 (5 bases). The CDR3 covers 15 residues. The germline V gene encodes CDR1 ENHRY and CDR2 SYGVKD. The ends were cut back, 5 bases at V and 3 bases at J, with 11 bases in the middle. The DNA of the CDR3 is TGTGCCATCAGTTATACGGACAACTATAATTCACCCCTCCACTTT. This encodes CAISYTDNYNSPLHF.

The chain is built from TRBV6-6 and TRBJ1-5; 11 bases align to TRBD1. Germline V lookup: CDR1 MNHNY, CDR2 SVGAGI (reference sequence). The CDR3 loop spans 16 amino acids. V gave up 7 bases and J gave up 4 bases; unmatched junction bases: 9. The CDR3 loop is CASTGLDRGQNQPQHF. CDR3 nucleotide sequence: TGTGCCAGCACCGGATTGGACAGGGGGCAGAATCAGCCCCAGCATTTT.

This CDR3 is CASSLGSGGAGNEQFF. The DNA for the CDR3 is TGCGCCAGCAGCTTGGGGAGCGGGGGGGCAGGGAATGAGCAGTTCTTC. V usage is TRBV5-1 and J usage is TRBJ2-1; 10 bases line up with TRBD2. The CDR3 loop spans 16 amino acids. The J segment lost 7 bases and the V segment lost 0 bases, leaving 7 bases of the junction unmatched. Germline loops: CDR1 SGHRS, CDR2 YFSETQ.

This sequence joins TRBV12-3 or TRBV12-4 and TRBJ1-1; TRBD1 might be the D (5 bases). Trimming took 8 bases from V and 9 from J, leaving 19 bases between them. CDR3 size: 13 residues. CDR3 residues: CASGSPPGQKAFF. CDR3 sequence (DNA): TGTGCCAGCGGCTCCCCCCCAGGGCAGAAAGCTTTCTTT.